The T cell receptor beta chain described here comes from a study of cytomegalovirus exposure and HLA in healthy donors. The study, taken as a whole, reports: For presence/absence analyses, sequencing depth was assumed to be roughly uniform across donors. Relative to the roughly 700-donor mean, N-insertions were reportedly fewer in an Asian-associated ancestry cluster in a later analysis. Further analysis, carried out later, found HLA-associated TCR beta chains more clonally expanded than equally common other chains. Reportedly, cytomegalovirus status was diagnosed with high sensitivity and specificity.

The germline V gene has CDR1 LNHDA and CDR2 SQIVND (reference sequence). With V trimmed by 1 base and J by 3 bases, 7 bases remained unmatched. The CDR3 contains 17 residues. The study ran its PCR with 60 Vbeta and 13 Jbeta primers. The method was immunoSEQ multiplex PCR; TCRdb's version includes in-frame clones alone and lacks a portion of them. Among under 200,000 clones, around 63% were seen once, and the ten largest hold 4% to 5.5%. As for this clone: The antigen remains unidentified.

The rearrangement links TRBV19 to TRBJ2-1; TRBD2 agrees at 9 bases. The TCR was taken from a young woman in good health and CMV-seropositive. Sequenced input: PBMCs. The CDR3 DNA sequence: TGTGCCAGTAGTATAGGCGGGGGGGCCTCGAACTACAATGAGCAGTTCTTC. Encoded protein: CASSIGGGASNYNEQFF.